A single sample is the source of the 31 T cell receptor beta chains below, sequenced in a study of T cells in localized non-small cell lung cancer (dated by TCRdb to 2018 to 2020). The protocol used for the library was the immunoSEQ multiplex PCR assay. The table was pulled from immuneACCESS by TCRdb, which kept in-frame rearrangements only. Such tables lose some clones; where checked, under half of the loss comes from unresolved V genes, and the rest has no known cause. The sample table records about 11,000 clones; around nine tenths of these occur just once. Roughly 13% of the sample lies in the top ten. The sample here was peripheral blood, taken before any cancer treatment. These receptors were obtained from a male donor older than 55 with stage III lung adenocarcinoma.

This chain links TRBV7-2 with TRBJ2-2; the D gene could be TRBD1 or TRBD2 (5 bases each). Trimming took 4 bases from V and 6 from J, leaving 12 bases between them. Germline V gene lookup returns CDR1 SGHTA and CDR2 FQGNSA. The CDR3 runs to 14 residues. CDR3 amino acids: CASSSGTPPGELFF. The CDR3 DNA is TGTGCCAGCAGCTCCGGGACCCCCCCCGGGGAGCTGTTTTTT.

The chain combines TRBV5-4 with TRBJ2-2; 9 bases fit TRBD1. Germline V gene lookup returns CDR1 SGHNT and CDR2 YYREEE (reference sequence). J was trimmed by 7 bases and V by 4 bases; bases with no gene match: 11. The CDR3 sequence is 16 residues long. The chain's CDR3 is CASSPGGTGRGGELFF. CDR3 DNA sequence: TGTGCCAGCAGCCCCGGGGGGACAGGGAGAGGCGGGGAGCTGTTTTTT.

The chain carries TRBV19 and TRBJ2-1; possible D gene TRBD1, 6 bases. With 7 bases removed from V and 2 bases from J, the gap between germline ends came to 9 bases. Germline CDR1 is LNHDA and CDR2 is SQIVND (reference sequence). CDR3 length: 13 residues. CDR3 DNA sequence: TGTGCCAGTATGGGGGCGGCCTACAATGAGCAGTTCTTC. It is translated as CASMGAAYNEQFF.

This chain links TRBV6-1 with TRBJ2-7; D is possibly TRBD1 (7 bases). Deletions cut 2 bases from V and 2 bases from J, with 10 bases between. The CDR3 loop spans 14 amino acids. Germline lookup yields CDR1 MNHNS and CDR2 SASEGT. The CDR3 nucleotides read TGTGCCAGCAGTGAAACAGGGGAGGCCTACGAGCAGTACTTC. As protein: CASSETGEAYEQYF.

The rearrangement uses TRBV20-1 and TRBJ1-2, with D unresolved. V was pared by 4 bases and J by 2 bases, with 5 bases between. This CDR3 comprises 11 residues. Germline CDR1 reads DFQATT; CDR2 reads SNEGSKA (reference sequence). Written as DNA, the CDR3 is TGCAGTGCTAACGGCAACTATGGCTACACCTTC. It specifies CSANGNYGYTF.

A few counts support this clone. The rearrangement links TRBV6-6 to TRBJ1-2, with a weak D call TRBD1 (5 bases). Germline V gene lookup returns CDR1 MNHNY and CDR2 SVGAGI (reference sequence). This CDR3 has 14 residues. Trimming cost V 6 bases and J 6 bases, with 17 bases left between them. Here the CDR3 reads CASSRRGGVNGYTF. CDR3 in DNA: TGTGCCAGCAGCCGACGCGGGGGGGTAAATGGCTACACCTTC.

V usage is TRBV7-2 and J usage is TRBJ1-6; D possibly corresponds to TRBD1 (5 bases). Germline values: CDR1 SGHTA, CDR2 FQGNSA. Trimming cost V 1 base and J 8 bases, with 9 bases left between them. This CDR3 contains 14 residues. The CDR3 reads CASSLGDSYSPLHF. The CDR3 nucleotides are TGTGCCAGCAGCTTAGGGGACTCGTATTCACCCCTCCACTTT.

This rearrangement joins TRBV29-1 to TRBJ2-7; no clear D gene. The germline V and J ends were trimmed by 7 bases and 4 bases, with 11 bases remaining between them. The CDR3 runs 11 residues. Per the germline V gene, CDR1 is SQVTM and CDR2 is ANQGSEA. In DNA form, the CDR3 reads TGCAGCGCTGGCGGAGAGTACGAGCAGTACTTC. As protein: CSAGGEYEQYF.

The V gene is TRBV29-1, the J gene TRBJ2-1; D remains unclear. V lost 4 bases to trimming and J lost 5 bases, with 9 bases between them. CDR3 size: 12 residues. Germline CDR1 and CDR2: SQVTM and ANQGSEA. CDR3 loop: CSVGNWNNEQFF. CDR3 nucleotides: TGCAGCGTTGGAAACTGGAACAATGAGCAGTTCTTC.

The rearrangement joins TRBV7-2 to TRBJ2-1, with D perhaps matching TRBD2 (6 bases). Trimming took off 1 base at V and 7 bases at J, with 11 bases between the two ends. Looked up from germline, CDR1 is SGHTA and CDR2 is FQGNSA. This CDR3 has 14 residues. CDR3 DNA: TGTGCCAGCAGCTTAGGGGCTGGAGGGAATGAGCAGTTCTTC. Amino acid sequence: CASSLGAGGNEQFF.

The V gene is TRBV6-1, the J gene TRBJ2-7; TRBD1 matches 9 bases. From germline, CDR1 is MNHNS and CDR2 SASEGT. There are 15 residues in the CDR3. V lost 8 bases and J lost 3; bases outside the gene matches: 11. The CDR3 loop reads CASLDGTGKGYEQYF. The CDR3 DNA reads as TGTGCCAGCCTAGACGGGACAGGGAAGGGCTACGAGCAGTACTTC.

The CDR3 sequence: CASSSPVGRGTDTQYF. DNA of the CDR3: TGCGCCAGCAGCTCACCTGTAGGGAGGGGCACAGATACGCAGTATTTT. This sequence joins TRBV5-1 and TRBJ2-3; 7 bases agree with TRBD2. In germline, CDR1 is SGHRS, CDR2 YFSETQ. The CDR3 sequence is 16 residues long. The V and J ends lost 3 bases and 1 base, in that order; junction bases with no gene match: 8.

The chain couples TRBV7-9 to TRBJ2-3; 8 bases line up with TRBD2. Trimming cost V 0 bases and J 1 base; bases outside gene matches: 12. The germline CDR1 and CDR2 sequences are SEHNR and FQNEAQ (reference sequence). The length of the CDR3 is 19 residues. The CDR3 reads CASSLAGAGESRGTDTQYF. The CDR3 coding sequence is TGTGCCAGCAGCTTAGCAGGAGCGGGAGAGTCGCGGGGCACAGATACGCAGTATTTT.

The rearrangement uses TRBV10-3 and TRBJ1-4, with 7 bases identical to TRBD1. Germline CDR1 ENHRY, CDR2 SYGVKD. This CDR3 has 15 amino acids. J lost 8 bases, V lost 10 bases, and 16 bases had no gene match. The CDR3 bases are TGTGCCACGCTGAACAGGGGCGAGGCCGGAGAAAAACTGTTTTTT. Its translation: CATLNRGEAGEKLFF.

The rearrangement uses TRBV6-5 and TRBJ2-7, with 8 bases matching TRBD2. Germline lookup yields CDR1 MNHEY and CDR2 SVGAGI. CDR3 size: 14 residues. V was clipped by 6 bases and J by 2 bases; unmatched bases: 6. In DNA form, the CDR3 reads TGTGCCAGCAGACCCCGGGGGGGTACCTACGAGCAGTACTTC. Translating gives CASRPRGGTYEQYF.

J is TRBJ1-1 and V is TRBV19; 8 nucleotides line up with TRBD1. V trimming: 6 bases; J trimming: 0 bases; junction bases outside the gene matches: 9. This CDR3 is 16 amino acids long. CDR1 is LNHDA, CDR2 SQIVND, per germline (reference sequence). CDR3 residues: CASRGQDFGMNTEAFF. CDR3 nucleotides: TGTGCCAGTAGGGGACAGGATTTCGGAATGAACACTGAAGCTTTCTTT.

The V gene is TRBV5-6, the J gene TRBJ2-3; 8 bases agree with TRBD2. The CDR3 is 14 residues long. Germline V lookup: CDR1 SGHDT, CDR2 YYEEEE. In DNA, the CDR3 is TGTGTCGGGCTGCGGGAGGATTCCACAGATACGCAGTATTTT. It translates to CVGLREDSTDTQYF.

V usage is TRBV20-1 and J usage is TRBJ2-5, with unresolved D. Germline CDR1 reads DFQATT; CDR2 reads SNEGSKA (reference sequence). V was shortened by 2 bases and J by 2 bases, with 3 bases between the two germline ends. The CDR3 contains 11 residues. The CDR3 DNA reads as TGCAGTGCTAGACCACAAGAGACCCAGTACTTC. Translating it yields CSARPQETQYF.

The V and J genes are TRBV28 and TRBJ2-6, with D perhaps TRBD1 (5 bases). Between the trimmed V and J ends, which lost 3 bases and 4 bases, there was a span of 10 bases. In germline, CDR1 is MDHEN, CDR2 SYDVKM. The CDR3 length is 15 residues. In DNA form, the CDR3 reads TGTGCCAGCAGTTTTCAGGGCTCCGGGGCCAACGTCCTGACTTTC. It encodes CASSFQGSGANVLTF.

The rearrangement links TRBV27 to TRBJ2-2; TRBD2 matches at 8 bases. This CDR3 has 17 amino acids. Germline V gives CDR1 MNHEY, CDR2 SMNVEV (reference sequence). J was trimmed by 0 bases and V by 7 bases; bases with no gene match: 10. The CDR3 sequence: CASKRGAGATNTGELFF. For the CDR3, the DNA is TGTGCCAGCAAAAGAGGAGCGGGAGCTACGAACACCGGGGAGCTGTTTTTT.

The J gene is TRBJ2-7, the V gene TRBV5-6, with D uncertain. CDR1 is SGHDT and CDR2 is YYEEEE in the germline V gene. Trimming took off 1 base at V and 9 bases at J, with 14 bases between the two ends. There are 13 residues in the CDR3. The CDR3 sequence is CASSLMGSAGQYF. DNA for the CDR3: TGTGCCAGCAGCTTGATGGGGTCCGCAGGGCAGTACTTC.

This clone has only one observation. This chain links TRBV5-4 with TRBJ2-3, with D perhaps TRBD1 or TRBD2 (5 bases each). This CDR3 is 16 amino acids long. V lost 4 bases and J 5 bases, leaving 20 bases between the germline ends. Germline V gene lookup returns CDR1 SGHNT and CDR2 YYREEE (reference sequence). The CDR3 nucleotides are TGTGCCAGCAGCCCCTTCCCAAGCTGGGACGGAGATACGCAGTATTTT. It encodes CASSPFPSWDGDTQYF.

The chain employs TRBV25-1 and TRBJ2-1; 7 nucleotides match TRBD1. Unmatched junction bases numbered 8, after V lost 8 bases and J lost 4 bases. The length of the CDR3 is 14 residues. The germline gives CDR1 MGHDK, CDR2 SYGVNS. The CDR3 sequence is CASLKGQDYNEQFF. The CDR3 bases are TGTGCCAGCCTTAAAGGACAGGATTACAATGAGCAGTTCTTC.

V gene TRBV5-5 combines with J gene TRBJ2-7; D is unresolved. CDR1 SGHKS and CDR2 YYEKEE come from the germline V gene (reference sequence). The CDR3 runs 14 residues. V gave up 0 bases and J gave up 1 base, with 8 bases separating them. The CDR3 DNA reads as TGTGCCAGCAGCTTGGCTACCACGTCCTACGAGCAGTACTTC. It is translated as CASSLATTSYEQYF.

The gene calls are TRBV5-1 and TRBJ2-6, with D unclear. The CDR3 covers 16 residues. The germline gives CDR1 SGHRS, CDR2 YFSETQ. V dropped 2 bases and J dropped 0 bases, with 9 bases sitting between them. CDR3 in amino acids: CASSFGPPSGANVLTF. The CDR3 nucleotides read TGCGCCAGCAGCTTTGGCCCTCCCTCTGGGGCCAACGTCCTGACTTTC.

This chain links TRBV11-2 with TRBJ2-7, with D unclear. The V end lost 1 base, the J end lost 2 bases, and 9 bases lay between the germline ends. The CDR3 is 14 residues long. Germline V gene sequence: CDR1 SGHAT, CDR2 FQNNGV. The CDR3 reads CASSLGTTAYEQYF. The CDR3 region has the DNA TGTGCCAGCAGCTTAGGAACTACAGCCTACGAGCAGTACTTC.

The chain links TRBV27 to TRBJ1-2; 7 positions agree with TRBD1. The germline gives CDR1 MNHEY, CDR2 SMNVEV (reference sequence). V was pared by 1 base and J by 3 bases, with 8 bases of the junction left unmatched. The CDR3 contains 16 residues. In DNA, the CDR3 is TGTGCCAGCAGTTTATTCCGGACAGGAGTGCACTATGGCTACACCTTC. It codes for CASSLFRTGVHYGYTF.

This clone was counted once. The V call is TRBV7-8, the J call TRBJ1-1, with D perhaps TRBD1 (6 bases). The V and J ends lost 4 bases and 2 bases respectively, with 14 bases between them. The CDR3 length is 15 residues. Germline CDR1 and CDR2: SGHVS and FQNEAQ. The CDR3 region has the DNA TGTGCCAGCAGCTCTCTCGGGGGGCGAAACACTGAAGCTTTCTTT. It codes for CASSSLGGRNTEAFF.

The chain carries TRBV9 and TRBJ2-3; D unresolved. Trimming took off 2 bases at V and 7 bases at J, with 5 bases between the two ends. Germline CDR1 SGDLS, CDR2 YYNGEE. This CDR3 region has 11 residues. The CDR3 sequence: CASSVGNTQYF. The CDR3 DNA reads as TGTGCCAGCAGCGTTGGAAATACGCAGTATTTT.

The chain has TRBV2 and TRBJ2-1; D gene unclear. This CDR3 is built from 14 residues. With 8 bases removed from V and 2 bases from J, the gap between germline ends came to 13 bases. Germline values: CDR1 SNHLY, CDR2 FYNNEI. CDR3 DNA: TGTGCCAGCGGGCGCGGCGGCCCCTACAATGAGCAGTTCTTC. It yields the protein CASGRGGPYNEQFF.

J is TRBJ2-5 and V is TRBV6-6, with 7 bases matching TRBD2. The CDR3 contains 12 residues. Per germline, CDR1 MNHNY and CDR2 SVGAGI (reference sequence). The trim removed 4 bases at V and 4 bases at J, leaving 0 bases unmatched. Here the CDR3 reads CASSWGGETQYF. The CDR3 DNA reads TGTGCCAGCAGTTGGGGGGGAGAGACCCAGTACTTC.